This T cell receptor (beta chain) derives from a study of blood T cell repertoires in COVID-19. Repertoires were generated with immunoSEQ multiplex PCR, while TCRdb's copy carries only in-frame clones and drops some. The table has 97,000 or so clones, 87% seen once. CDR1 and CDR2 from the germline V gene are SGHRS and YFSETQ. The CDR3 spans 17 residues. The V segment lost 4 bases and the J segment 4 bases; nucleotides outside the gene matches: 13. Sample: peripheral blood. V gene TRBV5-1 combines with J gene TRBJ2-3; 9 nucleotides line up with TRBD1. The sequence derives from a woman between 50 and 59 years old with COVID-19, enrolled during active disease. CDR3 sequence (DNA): TGCGCCAGCAGCCGGTGGGAGGGACAGGGCCCCCCAGATACGCAGTATTTT. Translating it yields CASSRWEGQGPPDTQYF.